Below are 14 T cell receptor beta chains sequenced from a single sample in a study of cytomegalovirus exposure and HLA in healthy donors. PCR primers comprised 60 Vbeta and 13 Jbeta primers. Assay: immunoSEQ multiplex PCR; the TCRdb copy retains only in-frame clones and omits some. Counted here are fewer than 80,000 clones, 76% occurring once; the ten biggest clones make up roughly 3%. Sequenced input: PBMCs. These receptors all come from a man between 18 and 29 years old in good health and CMV-seronegative.

This clone occurred a few times. The genes are TRBV7-9 and TRBJ2-5; D unresolved. Per germline, CDR1 SEHNR and CDR2 FQNEAQ (reference sequence). There are 13 residues in the CDR3. Trimming took off 3 bases at V and 4 bases at J, with 9 bases between the two ends. In DNA form, the CDR3 reads TGTGCCAGCAGCTTGCCTAGTTCAGAGACCCAGTACTTC. Its protein product is CASSLPSSETQYF.

The chain couples TRBV4-1 to TRBJ2-7, with D possibly being TRBD2 (5 bases). Germline CDR1 and CDR2: MGHRA and YSYEKL. This CDR3 is built from 15 residues. The V end was cut by 0 bases, the J end by 4 bases, with 13 bases between. The CDR3 sequence is CASSQEEGWRYEQYF. Written as DNA, the CDR3 is TGCGCCAGCAGCCAAGAAGAGGGTTGGAGGTACGAGCAGTACTTC.

The chain is built from TRBV19 and TRBJ2-5; TRBD1 matches 8 bases. The CDR3 has 15 amino acids. V lost 1 base to trimming and J lost 5 bases; unmatched junction nucleotides: 6. Germline loops: CDR1 LNHDA, CDR2 SQIVND (reference sequence). Here the CDR3 reads CASSIGQGAGETQYF. The CDR3 DNA is TGTGCCAGTAGTATAGGGCAGGGGGCCGGGGAGACCCAGTACTTC.

The chain is built from TRBV28 and TRBJ2-1; 8 bases are a match to TRBD1. Germline lookup yields CDR1 MDHEN and CDR2 SYDVKM. V lost 3 bases, J lost 8 bases, and 9 bases stayed unmatched. This CDR3 has 15 amino acids. This CDR3 is CASSFTGGPLYEQFF. The CDR3 nucleotides read TGTGCCAGCAGTTTCACAGGGGGACCCTTGTATGAGCAGTTCTTC.

J is TRBJ2-2 and V is TRBV6-6, with D unresolved. Germline lookup yields CDR1 MNHNY and CDR2 SVGAGI (reference sequence). V lost 8 bases and J 0 bases, leaving 10 bases between the germline ends. This CDR3 comprises 14 residues. The CDR3 is CASSSSPNTGELFF. As DNA, the CDR3 is TGTGCCAGCTCGTCCAGTCCGAACACCGGGGAGCTGTTTTTT.

The J gene is TRBJ1-2, the V gene TRBV6-5; D is unclear. The length of the CDR3 is 15 residues. Germline CDR1 reads MNHEY; CDR2 reads SVGAGI. V was pared by 6 bases and J by 0 bases, with 14 bases between. CDR3 sequence (DNA): TGTGCCAGCAGAGAGTCTGCCTTAGCTAACTATGGCTACACCTTC. Amino acids: CASRESALANYGYTF.

The CDR3 is CAISEGRRGKGATDTQYF. DNA of the CDR3: TGTGCCATCAGCGAGGGCAGAAGGGGGAAAGGGGCTACAGATACGCAGTATTTT. The rearrangement links TRBV10-3 to TRBJ2-3, with a possible D match to TRBD1 (6 bases). Trimming shortened V by 6 bases and J by 3 bases, and 25 bases separated the two germline ends. Per the germline V gene, CDR1 is ENHRY and CDR2 is SYGVKD. This CDR3 contains 18 residues.

This chain links TRBV7-2 with TRBJ2-4; 10 nucleotides match TRBD1. CDR3 length: 16 residues. CDR1 SGHTA and CDR2 FQGNSA come from the germline V gene. Trimming at V came to 1 base and at J to 8 bases, leaving 8 bases not matched to a gene. Written as DNA, the CDR3 is TGTGCCAGCAGCTTAGGGCTTGGGACAGGGGAGGACATTCAGTACTTC. It yields the protein CASSLGLGTGEDIQYF.

This clone was seen once. The chain has TRBV7-8 and TRBJ2-7; possible D gene TRBD1, 6 bases. The CDR3 has 14 amino acids. Germline V lookup: CDR1 SGHVS, CDR2 FQNEAQ. The V end was cut by 1 base, the J end by 3 bases, with 10 bases between. The CDR3 sequence: CASSLGEQGYEQYV. The CDR3 bases are TGTGCCAGCAGCTTAGGTGAACAGGGCTACGAGCAGTACGTC.

This chain connects TRBV9 to TRBJ2-7, with TRBD1 matching 9 bases. V shed 5 bases, J shed 5 bases, and the junction held 20 bases outside the gene matches. This CDR3 comprises 18 residues. Germline V gene sequence: CDR1 SGDLS, CDR2 YYNGEE. The CDR3 protein is CASSPPDPPGQGSDEQYF. As DNA, the CDR3 is TGTGCCAGCAGTCCCCCAGACCCGCCGGGACAGGGCAGCGACGAGCAGTACTTC.

The rearrangement links TRBV19 to TRBJ2-7; 8 positions agree with TRBD1. The V gene's germline CDR1 is LNHDA and CDR2 SQIVND (reference sequence). J was trimmed by 2 bases and V by 4 bases; bases with no gene match: 4. The CDR3 has 14 amino acids. The CDR3 nucleotides read TGTGCCAGTAGTAGACAGGGGTCGACCTACGAGCAGTACTTC. It encodes CASSRQGSTYEQYF.

The chain couples TRBV28 to TRBJ2-5; a weak D match, TRBD2 (5 bases). V was cut by 5 bases and J by 0 bases, with 19 bases left in between. CDR3 length: 17 residues. CDR1 MDHEN and CDR2 SYDVKM come from the germline V gene. The CDR3 DNA follows: TGTGCCAGCAGTCCAGTCCCATGGAGGCAGTACCAAGAGACCCAGTACTTC. It yields the protein CASSPVPWRQYQETQYF.

This chain joins TRBV2 and TRBJ2-3, with D perhaps matching TRBD2 (5 bases). Germline assignment: CDR1 SNHLY and CDR2 FYNNEI. This CDR3 has 16 amino acids. Between the trimmed V and J ends, which lost 2 bases and 0 bases, there was a span of 12 bases. As DNA, the CDR3 is TGTGCCAGCAGTGAACGGGGTGTATCTAGCACAGATACGCAGTATTTT. Translated, it gives CASSERGVSSTDTQYF.

This clone was recorded once. The CDR3, as DNA: TGTGCCAGCAGCCCCACAGGGAACTATGGCTACACCTTC. As protein: CASSPTGNYGYTF. The J gene is TRBJ1-2, the V gene TRBV7-9, with a possible D match to TRBD1 (6 bases). Germline CDR1 is SEHNR and CDR2 is FQNEAQ (reference sequence). V was clipped by 5 bases and J by 2 bases, with 9 bases between them. This CDR3 contains 13 residues.